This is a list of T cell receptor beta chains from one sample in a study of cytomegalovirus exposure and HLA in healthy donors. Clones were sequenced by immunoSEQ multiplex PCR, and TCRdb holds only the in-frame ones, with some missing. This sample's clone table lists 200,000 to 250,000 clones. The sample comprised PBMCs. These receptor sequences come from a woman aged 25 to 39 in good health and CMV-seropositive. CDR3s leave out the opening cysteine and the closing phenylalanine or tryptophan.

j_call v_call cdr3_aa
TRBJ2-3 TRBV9 ASSPTTGGWGGDTQY
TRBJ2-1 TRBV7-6 ASSYRAGGANEQF
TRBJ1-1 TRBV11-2 ASSPQLAGGEAF
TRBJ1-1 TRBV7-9 ASSLTGTGNTEAF
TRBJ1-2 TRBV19 ASSIPRTGHYGYT
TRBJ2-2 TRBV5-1 ASSFDRDTGELF
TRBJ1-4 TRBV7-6 ASSNIGTASGKLF
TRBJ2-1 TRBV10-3 AIRGGPDNEQF
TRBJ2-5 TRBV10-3 AISETAAGQETQY
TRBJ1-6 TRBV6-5 ASQRPSVNSPLH
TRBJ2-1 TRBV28 ASSIIGGSSYNEQF
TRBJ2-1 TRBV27 ASSFGVKNEQF
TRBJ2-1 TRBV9 ASSVAPQRGNEQF
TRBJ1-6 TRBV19 ASSIWQGGSPLH
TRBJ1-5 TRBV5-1 ASSLATGVSQPQH
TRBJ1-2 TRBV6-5 ASSYSSLGGYGYT